Sequencing of this T cell receptor beta chain was carried out in a study of cytomegalovirus exposure and HLA in healthy donors (dated by TCRdb to the late 2010s). The study in broad terms: An earlier analysis of several hundred of the donors reported about 250 Gb of sequence data and 117 million unique TCR beta sequences from 150 million to 200 million T cells. Approximately 310 gigabases of sequencing data and tens of millions of unique TCR sequences were included in an early release covering about 620 HLA-typed donors. The genetic ancestry cluster associated with self-reported Caucasian donors included roughly 84% of the roughly 400 genotyped donors. The study was designed to test whether signatures of past pathogen exposure could be identified by cataloging public T cell receptors. Using immunosequencing, the study profiled T cell repertoires from 500 to 800 subjects and related those repertoires to cytomegalovirus serostatus. Besides the first cohort of roughly 660 subjects, a separate validation cohort made up of 120 different subjects was used. High-throughput TCR immunosequencing, statistical association of individual TCRs with disease status, and machine learning were combined to predict cytomegalovirus infection status. A later analysis re-examined previously published TCR beta repertoires from about 700 donors and added high-resolution HLA genotyping to investigate patterns of TCR occurrence. In the later analysis, no new phenotypic data were used to find candidate immune exposures; instead, reliance was placed on TCR beta sequences and their occurrence across donors. An earlier analysis of 587 of the donors used high-throughput TCR beta sequencing to judge whether each TCR beta V gene segment behaved as functional or pseudogenic. Alongside the repertoire data, information on donor age, sex, ethnicity and CMV serostatus was compiled. A later genetic analysis took genome-wide SNP genotypes for about 55% of the roughly 670 donors and used that subset as a discovery cohort. Every repertoire in the discovery cohort had been generated on one and the same sequencing platform. HLA typing covered class I and class II loci at four-digit resolution. Typing coverage differed by locus: A, B, C, DRB1 and DQB1 were typed in roughly 620-630 donors, DQA1 in roughly 510, DPA1 in around 610, and DPB1 in 472. Because of strong linkage in the cohort, 4 to 6 DR-DQ haplotypes were treated as single units for association and clustering. Among over 350 genotyped donors of the cohort, an average of about 240,000 unique TCR beta nucleotide sequences were sequenced per donor, roughly a sixth of them non-productive. General findings and caveats noted by the study authors: Because HLA typing was unavailable for some donors at each locus, only the typed subset was used in association tests. The authors suggested that the approach could potentially be extended to other disease states and immunological phenotypes. The study listed over 150 TCR beta chains as associated with cytomegalovirus. In a later analysis, the rate of TCR association differed among HLA loci, with DRB1 alleles having the most associated TCRs and HLA-C alleles having the fewest. A cluster of highly shared sequence variants was judged likely to be a technical artifact of the sequencing pipeline. An earlier analysis of some 560 of the donors showed that most TCR beta V segments appeared in productive rearrangements either about 87% or about 30% of the time, which broadly matched IMGT annotations. The classifier was reported to diagnose cytomegalovirus status with high specificity and sensitivity in both the original cohort and the validation cohort. A few of the identified cytomegalovirus-associated TCR beta chains were confirmed in vitro to be specific for cytomegalovirus antigens. Compared with the roughly 710-donor mean, donors in an Asian-associated ancestry cluster had fewer N-insertions in productive TCRs, according to a later genetic analysis. Sequencing depth was assumed to be roughly uniform across donors in the presence/absence analyses, though that assumption may not hold. According to a later analysis, parvovirus B19, influenza, CMV and Epstein-Barr virus appeared linked to several top co-occurrence clusters. While some public TCRs were present in many individuals, most TCR sequences turned up only very rarely across donors. When HLA alleles, especially DR and DQ, strongly co-occurred, TCR associations were difficult to assign to individual alleles. Over 15 rarely observed V segments, including chromosome 9 orphons, were excluded from the earlier analysis of about 500 of the donors because counts were too low. In a later analysis, most CMV-associated TCR beta chains were found to appear HLA-restricted, with HLA associations seemingly driven largely by CMV exposure. A further reported finding was that TCR beta sequences accurately predicted the HLA-A and HLA-B alleles for most subjects in the first cohort. V-gene and J-gene trimming of TCR beta chains was associated with a missense DCLRE1C variant in a later genetic analysis, and the association was replicated in an independent cohort. Correlated functional status among segregating V segments might be attributable to linkage disequilibrium, but an unknown experimental factor could not be ruled out. In this cohort, only TCR beta chains were sequenced, and detectable features were limited by the absence of alpha or paired-chain data. Specific HLA alleles were associated with about 17,000 TCR beta sequences at a false discovery rate of 0.05 in a later analysis. In a later analysis, HLA-associated TCR beta chains showed more clonal expansion and lower generation probabilities than non-associated chains that were equally common. For the cohort, immune exposure information was limited to CMV serostatus. Because the 87-base-pair reads could not distinguish some IMGT-functional V segments, including TRBV6-2 and TRBV6-3, those segments were excluded.

For this clone: Its binding antigen is unknown. The input lacks base qualities; no much larger clone sits a single base away.

Receptors were amplified or captured by the immunoSEQ multiplex PCR assay. For the multiplex PCR, a mixture combining 60 forward primers for TCR Vbeta segments and 13 reverse primers for TCR Jbeta segments was used. The CDR3 region of rearranged TCR beta genes was amplified from genomic DNA with a multiplex PCR assay. The Illumina HiSeq System was used to sequence the amplified TCR beta libraries as 87-base-pair reads. As for the authors' bioinformatics: Across the roughly 600 repertoires, a later analysis counted 80 million or so unique TCR beta chains, roughly 11 million of which were shared by at least two donors. Raw reads were error-corrected and collapsed into unique sequences with a nearest-neighbor algorithm that merged closely related sequences to remove PCR and sequencing errors. V, D and J gene segments were assigned by aligning CDR3 sequences to IMGT reference sequences. Each retained sequence needed at least a six-nucleotide match to both a V gene segment and a J gene segment. Rearrangements were classified as productive when the CDR3 lacked stop codons and remained in frame with V and J, and all other rearrangements were classified as non-productive. Following IMGT convention, CDR3 was defined as the stretch from the second conserved V-encoded cysteine to the conserved J-encoded phenylalanine. The earlier analysis of some 600 of the donors excluded sequences that lacked an unambiguous match to a single V gene segment. In an earlier analysis of around 590 of the donors, a V segment was called functional when productive rearrangements were above 56.7%, and segregating when the standard deviation between donors exceeded 5%. A statistical classification framework was built for diagnosing cytomegalovirus status from the catalog of TCR beta chain sequences. In a later analysis, TCR nucleotide sequences were compared against IMGT/GENE-DB human TR gene sequences so that V and J genes could be assigned. A later analysis assigned CDR3 sequences and most-parsimonious VDJ recombination scenarios with the TCRdist pipeline. In a later analysis, each TCR beta chain was defined by its CDR3 amino acid sequence together with its V-gene family, and reads lacking a unique V-gene family were excluded. In a later analysis, a few hundred highly shared, low-generation-probability nucleotide sequences were removed to address suspected cross-contamination and a sequencing artifact. For each public chain, a later analysis derived a clonal expansion index from normalized ranks of inferred template counts within each repertoire. In a later analysis, generation probabilities were computed with a VDJ recombination model fitted to out-of-frame rearrangements, and the resulting probabilities were checked against IGoR. In a later analysis, TCR-TCR, TCR-HLA and TCR-CMV co-occurrence was scored with hypergeometric tests, and a repertoire-size bias correction was applied to TCR pairs. False discovery rates were estimated in a later analysis by permuting HLA or CMV assignments 20 times. In a later analysis, co-occurring TCRs were grouped with DBSCAN, and TCRdist sequence similarity was added when clustering was performed within HLA-allele-positive subsets. For co-occurrence clustering, repertoires with fewer than 30,000 or more than 120,000 public chains were excluded, along with a handful of repertoires with anomalous nucleotide sharing. TCRdb provides this immuneACCESS table in a form limited to in-frame rearrangements. Some clones are lacking; in checked studies, under half of them reflect an unresolved V gene, and why the rest are absent is not known. V, J and clone size are those of that table, while D and trimming were read from the DNA. The sample profile shows about 100,000 clones; 65% to 85% of them were found once. The top ten clones comprise about 4.9% of the sample.

In total, just over 650 healthy bone marrow donors made up the cohort. Cohort members were all nominally healthy when sampled, although unrecorded immune exposures were likely present. The donor was CMV seropositive and belonged to the group of 250 to 350 seropositive cohort members. A peripheral blood sample was collected from each donor, and TCR beta sequencing was performed on peripheral blood mononuclear cells. The Qiagen DNeasy Blood Extraction Kit was used to extract genomic DNA from the blood cell samples. V has 7 bases trimmed and J has 6 bases trimmed; junction bases matching no gene number 6. Sequences SNHLY (CDR1) and FYNNEI (CDR2) are obtained from the germline V gene. The CDR3 has 12 amino acids, counting the end cysteine and phenylalanine. The retained sequence is limited to the CDR3, 36 bases, with the frame set at the first base.

Recombination connected TRBV2 to TRBJ2-7; 7 central nucleotides agree with TRBD2. Sequencing used PBMCs. The sequence came from a man aged 40-49 years in good health and CMV-seropositive. CDR3 reads: CASIVTSAEQYF. The DNA sequence is as follows: TGTGCCAGCATCGTTACTAGCGCCGAGCAGTACTTC.